This record looks at one T cell receptor (beta chain) sequence and its context. This clone was recorded a few times. The antigen it recognizes is unknown. No base quality values were provided; no much bigger clone lies one nucleotide off. This sample was included in a study of blood T cell repertoires in COVID-19 (dated by TCRdb to about 2020). About the study as a whole: Samples covering the acute and convalescent phases of COVID-19 were provided by collaborators in the United States, Italy and Spain. The material from the prospective study consisted of cDNA or gDNA derived from T cells, B-cell-depleted T cells, or PBMCs. A de-identified subject ID, COVID-19 status, age in years and sex were almost always included in the sample metadata. Samples came from the ongoing ImmuneRACE study (first 160 participants) plus 1,254 subjects from 6 global collaborators. Where available, HLA class I and class II types were obtained from metadata supplied by the sample provider rather than from assay-based typing. The dataset comprised deeply sampled blood TCRbeta repertoires from subjects exposed to, actively infected with, or recovered from COVID-19. The repertoires were released in a freely available public database intended as a resource for research on the immune response to SARS-CoV-2.

From the germline V gene (reference sequence), CDR1 is LNHNV and CDR2 is YYDKDF. From the cysteine through the phenylalanine, the CDR3 covers 16 amino acids. Of all the DNA, just the CDR3 is kept, 48 bases in frame from base 1. At the junction V is shortened by 0 bases and J by 7 bases; bases outside the gene matches: 8. Summary of the overall study and its limitations: The amount of clinical and demographic metadata varied by source and participant and was provided uncurated.

TCRbeta CDR3 regions were amplified from genomic DNA by means of the immunoSEQ Assay, a bias-controlled multiplex PCR. The published analysis was carried out like this. Nucleated cell counts per sample were estimated from amplification of reference gene primers within the assay. To quantify the absolute abundance of each unique TCRbeta CDR3 rearrangement, sequence reads were collapsed and filtered. For each sample, productive Simpson clonality was calculated by taking the square root of Simpson's diversity index across productive rearrangements. Held by TCRdb, this immuneACCESS table contains in-frame sequences only and omits some clones. Under half of the omission traces to an unresolved V gene where checked; the cause of the rest is unknown. V and J calls and clone size are those listed in that table; D and trimming were worked out from the DNA. This sample gives about 180,000 clones in total; 81% of them show up just once. Approximately 12% of the sample rests with the top ten.

At one collaborating source in Seattle, patients were enrolled during active infection and were followed longitudinally through the course of disease. Whole blood was collected in K2EDTA tubes by collaborating institutions according to the institutions' own protocols. Collaborator samples were shipped for TCRbeta analysis as frozen whole blood, isolated PBMCs, or DNA extracted from either sample type. The sample comprised peripheral blood. The chain employs TRBV15 and TRBJ1-4, with 7 bases in between that match TRBD1. The sequence came from a woman older than 75 with COVID-19, enrolled during active disease. The CDR3 region has the sequence CATSRDRDRDAEKLFF. The sequenced DNA: TGTGCCACCAGCAGAGATCGTGACAGGGACGCTGAAAAACTGTTTTTT.